A single sample is the source of the 24 T cell receptor beta chains below, sequenced in a study of OX40 agonist ivuxolimab in advanced cancers. TCRdb's copy holds only in-frame clones and misses some; the assay was immunoSEQ multiplex PCR. Here the sample spans tens of thousands of clones, approximately 91% being singletons. The specimen was CD4+ or CD8+ T cells sorted from blood, collected in a trial of the OX40 agonist ivuxolimab. All receptors derive from an adult with an advanced solid tumor such as melanoma, head and neck, liver or kidney cancer.

This sequence joins TRBV28 and TRBJ2-5; 7 nucleotides match TRBD2. The end of the DNA aligns better with TRBJ2-7, so the J call may be wrong. Per germline, CDR1 MDHEN and CDR2 SYDVKM. There are 15 residues in the CDR3. The CDR3 region is CASSLSAGDLYEQYF. The CDR3 DNA is TGTGCCAGCAGTTTATCTGCGGGAGACCTCTACGAGCAGTACTTC.

The J gene is TRBJ1-2, the V gene TRBV28; D unclear. The CDR3 is 14 residues long. Germline loops: CDR1 MDHEN, CDR2 SYDVKM. The V gene lost 8 bases and the J gene lost 2 bases, with 15 bases spanning the gap. The CDR3, as DNA: TGTGCCAGCGGCATCCTACAAGGGAACTATGGCTACACCTTC. This encodes CASGILQGNYGYTF.

V usage is TRBV4-3 and J usage is TRBJ2-5; no reliable D call. TRBJ2-7 matches the DNA end more closely, so the J call is doubtful. CDR3 length equals 14 residues. Looked up from germline, CDR1 is LGHNA and CDR2 is YSLEER. CDR3 sequence reads: CASSQTLGRYEQYF. CDR3 sequence (DNA): TGCGCCAGCAGCCAAACTTTAGGCCGGTACGAGCAGTACTTC.

The chain has TRBV28 and TRBJ1-1; 11 nucleotides agree with TRBD1. Germline-derived CDR1 and CDR2 are MDHEN and SYDVKM. V dropped 8 bases and J dropped 0; count of bases not matched to a gene: 5. The CDR3 is 15 residues long. CDR3 bases: TGTGCCAGCGAGGGGACAGGGGGTTTGAACACTGAAGCTTTCTTT. Its translation is CASEGTGGLNTEAFF.

This chain joins TRBV27 and TRBJ2-5; 7 nucleotides match TRBD1. With V trimmed by 5 bases and J by 5 bases, 11 bases remained unmatched. Germline CDR1 and CDR2: MNHEY and SMNVEV (reference sequence). This CDR3 contains 15 residues. The CDR3 DNA follows: TGTGCCAGCAGTCCCTTAACATCAGGGGGTGAGACCCAGTACTTC. Translation: CASSPLTSGGETQYF.

The rearrangement uses TRBV7-2 and TRBJ1-4; the D gene is possibly TRBD1 (5 bases). With 4 bases removed from V and 3 bases from J, the gap between germline ends came to 9 bases. From germline, CDR1 is SGHTA and CDR2 FQGNSA. The CDR3 sequence is 14 residues long. The CDR3 nucleotides read TGTGCCAGCAGCTGGGGGACTGCTAATGAAAAACTGTTTTTT. This encodes CASSWGTANEKLFF. Together with reference TRBV7-2 and TRBJ1-4, the CDR3 gives the full variable domain: GAGVSQSPSNKVTEKGKDVELRCDPISGHTALYWYRQSLGQGLEFLIYFQGNSAPDKSGLPSDRFSAERTGGSVSTLTIQRTQQEDSAVYLCASSWGTANEKLFFGSGTQLSVL.

The chain couples TRBV30 to TRBJ2-7; a weak D match, TRBD2 (6 bases). The CDR3 runs 13 residues. Trimming removed 4 bases from V and 3 bases from J, with 13 bases in between. Germline CDR1 is GTSNPN and CDR2 is SVGIG (reference sequence). CDR3 loop: CAWTGGAGYEQYF. CDR3 nucleotide sequence: TGTGCCTGGACAGGAGGAGCGGGCTACGAGCAGTACTTC.

This clone was observed a single time. This sequence joins TRBV7-9 and TRBJ2-7; unclear D gene. Germline V gives CDR1 SEHNR, CDR2 FQNEAQ (reference sequence). V shed 3 bases and J shed 4 bases, with 13 bases lying between them. The CDR3 spans 14 residues. The CDR3 spells CASSLFSGGYEQYF. The CDR3 DNA sequence: TGTGCCAGCAGCTTGTTTTCGGGCGGATACGAGCAGTACTTC.

The table lists this clone with a count of one. This rearrangement joins TRBV7-3 to TRBJ2-3; the D gene is possibly TRBD1 (6 bases). CDR1 and CDR2 from the germline V gene are SGHTA and FQGTGA. The V end lost 0 bases, the J end lost 4 bases, and 11 bases lay between the germline ends. The CDR3 extends over 15 amino acids. The CDR3 reads CASSLTGDRPDTQYF. The CDR3 nucleotides read TGTGCCAGCAGCTTAACAGGCGACAGGCCAGATACGCAGTATTTT.

This chain connects TRBV18 to TRBJ1-2; 9 positions agree with TRBD1. With V trimmed by 5 bases and J by 4 bases, 8 bases remained unmatched. The CDR3 spans 15 residues. In germline, CDR1 is KGHSH, CDR2 LQKENI. The CDR3 DNA follows: TGTGCCAGCTCAAACACAGGGGGCGCGGTCTATGGCTACACCTTC. Translation: CASSNTGGAVYGYTF.

This rearrangement joins TRBV4-1 to TRBJ2-5; weak D call: TRBD2 (6 bases). CDR3 length equals 16 residues. Trimming pared 4 bases from V and 0 bases from J, leaving 15 bases between. CDR1 is MGHRA, CDR2 YSYEKL, per germline. The CDR3 coding sequence is TGCGCCAGCAGCCGAGGAGGGGCGGACTACCAAGAGACCCAGTACTTC. This codes for CASSRGGADYQETQYF.

This clone was seen a handful of times. This chain uses TRBV12-5 with TRBJ1-1; D ambiguous. This CDR3 is 12 amino acids long. Germline V gene sequence: CDR1 LGHNT, CDR2 FRNRAP. Trimming shortened V by 3 bases and J by 5 bases, and 7 bases separated the two germline ends. The CDR3 DNA sequence: TGTGCTAGTGGTTTTGAGGCAACTGAAGCTTTCTTT. Its protein is CASGFEATEAFF.

This clone was found once. The chain links TRBV18 to TRBJ2-7, with 11 bases lining up with TRBD1. The CDR3 is 14 amino acids. V shed 4 bases and J 6 bases; nucleotides not matched to a gene: 5. Germline V gives CDR1 KGHSH, CDR2 LQKENI. CDR3 in DNA: TGTGCCAGCTCACAAAGGGACAGGGGGGTCGAGCAGTACTTC. Protein product: CASSQRDRGVEQYF.

The table lists this clone with a count of one. CDR3 coding DNA: TGTGCCAGCAGCTTTGGACTAGCGGGAGTGAACACCGGGGAGCTGTTTTTT. It yields the protein CASSFGLAGVNTGELFF. The chain combines TRBV7-9 with TRBJ2-2; 13 bases align to TRBD2. The V segment lost 3 bases and the J segment 1 base; nucleotides outside the gene matches: 2. Germline V gene lookup returns CDR1 SEHNR and CDR2 FQNEAQ (reference sequence). CDR3 size: 17 residues.

The V and J genes are TRBV5-8 and TRBJ1-2; 7 nucleotides line up with TRBD1. Germline CDR1 SGHTS, CDR2 YDEGEE. The ends lost 2 bases at V and 8 bases at J; junction bases unmatched: 3. The CDR3 spans 12 residues. This CDR3 reads CASSLQGWGYTF. The DNA for the CDR3 is TGTGCCAGCAGCTTACAGGGGTGGGGCTACACCTTC.

This clone was observed once. This chain connects TRBV7-6 to TRBJ2-5; 9 nucleotides line up with TRBD2. After removal of 5 bases from V and 2 bases from J, the junction contained 6 bases not matched to a gene. The V gene's germline CDR1 is SGHVS and CDR2 FNYEAQ. This CDR3 comprises 15 residues. The CDR3: CASSRGRATQETQYF. The CDR3 DNA is TGTGCCAGCAGCCGCGGGAGGGCGACTCAAGAGACCCAGTACTTC.

The chain links TRBV28 to TRBJ2-7; D not resolved. This CDR3 contains 10 residues. The ends were cut back, 8 bases at V and 1 base at J, with 3 bases in the middle. Germline CDR1 reads MDHEN; CDR2 reads SYDVKM. CDR3 amino acids: CASRSYEQYF. The CDR3 DNA follows: TGTGCCAGCCGATCCTACGAGCAGTACTTC.

The CDR3 here is CASSLVIGRASEQFF. The CDR3 DNA follows: TGTGCCAGCAGCTTAGTTATCGGGAGGGCCTCTGAGCAGTTCTTC. This rearrangement joins TRBV7-2 to TRBJ2-1; 8 nucleotides line up with TRBD2. Looked up from germline, CDR1 is SGHTA and CDR2 is FQGNSA. This CDR3 is 15 amino acids long. The junction had 8 bases not matched to a gene; V was cut back by 1 base and J by 9 bases.

The rearrangement links TRBV7-7 to TRBJ2-3, with D perhaps matching TRBD2 (5 bases). CDR1 SSHAT and CDR2 FNYEAQ come from the germline V gene (reference sequence). The CDR3 totals 13 residues. CDR3 sequence: CASAVDFTDTQYF. The CDR3 DNA reads TGTGCTAGCGCAGTAGACTTCACAGATACGCAGTATTTT.

This chain connects TRBV7-2 to TRBJ2-3, with TRBD2 as a possible D gene (6 bases). The CDR3 is 14 amino acids. The germline V gene has CDR1 SGHTA and CDR2 FQGNSA. Trimming left V 5 bases short and J 2 bases short, with 11 bases between. The CDR3 region is CASSPLATTDTQYF. The CDR3 DNA is TGTGCCAGCAGCCCACTAGCTACCACAGATACGCAGTATTTT.

The chain links TRBV19 to TRBJ2-1, with 9 bases lining up with TRBD1. Germline V gene lookup returns CDR1 LNHDA and CDR2 SQIVND (reference sequence). This CDR3 is 15 amino acids long. V was clipped by 7 bases and J by 2 bases; unmatched bases: 6. DNA of the CDR3: TGTGCCAGTACACAGGGGGCGGGTACCTACAATGAGCAGTTCTTC. It specifies CASTQGAGTYNEQFF.

The chain uses TRBV7-2 and TRBJ1-5; D may be TRBD1 (6 bases). Germline V gene lookup returns CDR1 SGHTA and CDR2 FQGNSA. The germline V and J ends were trimmed by 1 base and 3 bases, with 16 bases remaining between them. The CDR3 loop spans 17 amino acids. The CDR3 nucleotides read TGTGCCAGCAGCTTAGAGTTGGGAAGGGGGACCAATCAGCCCCAGCATTTT. It translates to CASSLELGRGTNQPQHF.

The V call is TRBV5-4, the J call TRBJ2-5; 13 positions match TRBD2. The V gene end was trimmed by 4 bases and the J gene end by 4 bases; junction bases not matched to a gene: 4. This CDR3 has 15 amino acids. Germline-derived CDR1 and CDR2 are SGHNT and YYREEE (reference sequence). The CDR3 coding sequence is TGTGCCAGCAGCCTGGGACTAGCGGGATTAGAGACCCAGTACTTC. It is translated as CASSLGLAGLETQYF.

The chain links TRBV21-1 to TRBJ2-5; the table's D call, TRBD1, has no DNA check behind it. TRBV21-1 counts as a pseudogene. The CDR3 has 15 residues. The chain's CDR3 is CASSGDREYQETQYF. The CDR3 nucleotides are TGTGCCAGCAGCGGGGACAGAGAGTACCAAGAGACCCAGTACTTC.